This TCR beta chain was captured in a study of technical replicates of blood from a handful of donors. CDR1 PRHDT and CDR2 FYEKMQ come from the germline V gene (reference sequence). Trimming shortened V by 4 bases and J by 5 bases, and 12 bases separated the two germline ends. This CDR3 is 13 amino acids long. This clone was seen only once. Libraries were prepared by immunoSEQ multiplex PCR; TCRdb keeps only in-frame clonotypes and omits some of them. The sample yields some 70,000 clones, about 91% seen once. The V gene is TRBV13, the J gene TRBJ2-7; no reliable D call. The origin of this receptor is a human donor in good health. Sequencing input: T cells isolated from PBMCs. The CDR3: CASSSSPEDEQYF. The CDR3 bases are TGTGCCAGCAGCTCTTCTCCTGAGGACGAGCAGTACTTC.